This T cell receptor (beta chain) appears in the sequencing data of a study of T cells in Graves' hyperthyroidism and ophthalmopathy. Notes on the study in general: Ophthalmopathy was distinguished from stable hyperthyroidism by 13 V-J signatures.

CDR1 and CDR2 from the germline V gene are DFQATT and SNEGSKA (reference sequence). Germline trimming cut 6 bases from V and 5 bases from J; bases unmatched to any gene: 9. This CDR3 spans 13 amino acids. This clonotype came up many times. The antigen is unknown. RNA transcripts yielded amplified TCR beta CDR3 regions. Researchers ran a first-round RT-PCR on the TCR CDR3 using the HTBI primer set. TCRdb re-analysed the multiplex PCR reads in MiXCR, keeping a single row per CDR3 protein. The repertoire holds fewer than 250,000 distinct CDR3 sequences, with about a sixth as singletons. The source is a woman aged 18-29 years with Graves' ophthalmopathy. Sequenced input: blood. The V call is TRBV20-1, the J call TRBJ2-5, with 7 bases that match TRBD1. The CDR3 spells CSAYDRASETQYF. CDR3 nucleotides: TGCAGTGCCTATGACAGGGCATCCGAGACCCAGTACTTC.